The subject of this entry is one T cell receptor beta chain. The CDR3 runs to 13 residues. Trimming cost V 2 bases and J 1 base, with 6 bases left between them. Germline values: CDR1 GTSNPN, CDR2 SVGIG (reference sequence). Per the authors' pipeline: From reference gene primer amplification, estimates of nucleated cell counts were derived. Profiling relied on immunoSEQ multiplex PCR, and the TCRdb table lists in-frame clones only, not all of them. V and J calls and clone size follow that table, whereas D and trimming were derived from the DNA. The data contain under 30,000 clones, about 83% of them singletons. The sample is drawn from a study of blood T cell repertoires in COVID-19. Study context: The study drew acute and convalescent COVID-19 samples from the United States, Italy and Spain. The analysed material was cDNA or gDNA that came from T cells, B-cell-depleted T cells, or PBMCs.

The TCR comes from a human donor in a cohort sampled during active COVID-19. Specimen: peripheral blood. The chain links TRBV30 to TRBJ2-1, with D uncertain. This CDR3 reads CAWSLASYNEQFF. CDR3 DNA: TGTGCCTGGAGTCTGGCTTCCTACAATGAGCAGTTCTTC.